The present T cell receptor beta chain was sequenced within a study of identifying expanded T cells in peripheral blood. Overall study findings and caveats: Clone count variance between roughly two-week samples rose with total template count.

Measured with immunoSEQ multiplex PCR; TCRdb has only the in-frame clones, and not every one. The table has some 130,000 clones, approximately 86% seen once; the top ten hold 7.5% to 9%. As concerns this clone: The antigen is undetermined.

No infections or other immune events were documented during collection. The V gene's germline CDR1 is MDHEN and CDR2 SYDVKM. CDR3 length equals 14 residues. The V and J ends lost 5 bases and 4 bases, in that order; junction bases with no gene match: 6. The TCR originated in a person aged 18 to 69 in good health. Sequenced material: blood. The rearrangement links TRBV28 to TRBJ2-7; TRBD1 aligns across 9 bases. CDR3 in amino acids: CASSPGTGWYEQYF. Written as DNA, the CDR3 is TGTGCCAGCAGTCCCGGGACAGGGTGGTACGAGCAGTACTTC. The variable domain in full, completed from reference TRBV28 and TRBJ2-7, reads DVKVTQSSRYLVKRTGEKVFLECVQDMDHENMFWYRQDPGLGLRLIYFSYDVKMKEKGDIPEGYSVSREKKERFSLILESASTNQTSMYLCASSPGTGWYEQYFGPGTRLTVT.